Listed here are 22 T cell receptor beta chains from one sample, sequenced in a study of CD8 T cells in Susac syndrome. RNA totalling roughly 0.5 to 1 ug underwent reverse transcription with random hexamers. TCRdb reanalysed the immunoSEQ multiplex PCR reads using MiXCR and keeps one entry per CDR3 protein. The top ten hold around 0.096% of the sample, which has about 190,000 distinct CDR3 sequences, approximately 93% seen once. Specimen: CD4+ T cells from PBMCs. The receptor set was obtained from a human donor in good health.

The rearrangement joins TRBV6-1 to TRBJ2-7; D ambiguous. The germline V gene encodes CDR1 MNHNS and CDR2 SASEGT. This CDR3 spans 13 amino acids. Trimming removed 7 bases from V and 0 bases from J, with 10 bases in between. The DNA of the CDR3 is TGTGCCAGCAACGGCCCATACTCCTACGAGCAGTACTTC. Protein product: CASNGPYSYEQYF.

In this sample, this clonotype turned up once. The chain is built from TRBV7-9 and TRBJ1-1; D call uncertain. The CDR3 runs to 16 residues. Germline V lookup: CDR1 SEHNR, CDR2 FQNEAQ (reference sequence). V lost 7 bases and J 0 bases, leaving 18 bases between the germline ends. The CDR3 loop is CASISKGLWLNTEAFF. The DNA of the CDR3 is TGTGCCAGCATCTCAAAAGGGCTGTGGCTGAACACTGAAGCTTTCTTT.

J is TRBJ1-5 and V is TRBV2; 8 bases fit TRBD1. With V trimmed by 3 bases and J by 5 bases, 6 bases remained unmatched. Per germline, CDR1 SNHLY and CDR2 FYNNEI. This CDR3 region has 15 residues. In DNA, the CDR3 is TGTGCCAGCAGTGAGGGACAGGCTGATCATCAGCCCCAGCATTTT. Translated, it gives CASSEGQADHQPQHF.

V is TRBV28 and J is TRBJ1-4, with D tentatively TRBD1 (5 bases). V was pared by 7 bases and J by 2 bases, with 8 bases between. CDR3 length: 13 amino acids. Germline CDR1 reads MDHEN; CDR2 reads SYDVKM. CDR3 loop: CASKGPTNEKLFF. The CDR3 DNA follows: TGTGCCAGCAAGGGACCGACTAATGAAAAACTGTTTTTT.

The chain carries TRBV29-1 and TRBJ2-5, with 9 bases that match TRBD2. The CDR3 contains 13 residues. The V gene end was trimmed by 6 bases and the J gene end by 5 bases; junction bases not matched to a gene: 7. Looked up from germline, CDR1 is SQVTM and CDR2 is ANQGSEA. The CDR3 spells CSVERGAGETQYF. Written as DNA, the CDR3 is TGCAGCGTGGAGCGGGGGGCCGGGGAGACCCAGTACTTC.

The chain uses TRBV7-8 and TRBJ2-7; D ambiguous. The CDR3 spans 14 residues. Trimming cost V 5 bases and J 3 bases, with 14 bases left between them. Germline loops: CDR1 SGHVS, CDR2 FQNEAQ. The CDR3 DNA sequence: TGTGCCAGCAGCCTTCTTGCCGGAAACTACGAGCAGTACGTC. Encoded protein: CASSLLAGNYEQYV.

CDR3 bases: TGCAGTGCTTACCCTACCCAGACTGGCAATGAGCAGTTCTTC. This gives the protein CSAYPTQTGNEQFF. V gene TRBV20-1 combines with J gene TRBJ2-1; D unresolved. Germline CDR1 and CDR2: DFQATT and SNEGSKA (reference sequence). The CDR3 has 14 residues. Trimming shortened V by 5 bases and J by 6 bases, and 17 bases separated the two germline ends.

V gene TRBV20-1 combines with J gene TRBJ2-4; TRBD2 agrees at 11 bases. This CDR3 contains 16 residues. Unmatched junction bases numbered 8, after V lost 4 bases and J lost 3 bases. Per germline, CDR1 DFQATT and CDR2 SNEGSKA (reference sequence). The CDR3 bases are TGCAGTGCTACTAGCGGGGGGCGTTTAAGCAAAAACATTCAGTACTTC. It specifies CSATSGGRLSKNIQYF.

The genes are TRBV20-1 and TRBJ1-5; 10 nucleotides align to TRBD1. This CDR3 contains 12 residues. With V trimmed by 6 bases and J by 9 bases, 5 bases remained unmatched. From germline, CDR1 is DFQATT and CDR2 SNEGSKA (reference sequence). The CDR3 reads CSARQGALPQHF. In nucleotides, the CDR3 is TGCAGTGCAAGACAGGGGGCCTTGCCCCAGCATTTT.

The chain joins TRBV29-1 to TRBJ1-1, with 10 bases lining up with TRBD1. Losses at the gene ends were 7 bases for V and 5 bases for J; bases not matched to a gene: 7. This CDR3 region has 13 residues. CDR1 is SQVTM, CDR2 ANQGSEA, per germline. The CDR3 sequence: CSAQGQGNTEAFF. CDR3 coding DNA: TGCAGCGCCCAGGGACAGGGGAATACTGAAGCTTTCTTT.

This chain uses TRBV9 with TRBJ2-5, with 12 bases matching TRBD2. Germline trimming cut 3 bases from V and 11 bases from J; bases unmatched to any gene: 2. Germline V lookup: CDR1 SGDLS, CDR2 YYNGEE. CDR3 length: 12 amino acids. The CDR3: CASSGTSGDQYF. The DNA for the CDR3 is TGTGCCAGCAGCGGGACTAGCGGGGATCAGTACTTC. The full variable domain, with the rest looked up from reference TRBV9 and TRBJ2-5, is DSGVTQTPKHLITATGQRVTLRCSPRSGDLSVYWYQQSLDQGLQFLIQYYNGEERAKGNILERFSAQQFPDLHSELNLSSLELGDSALYFCASSGTSGDQYFGPGTRLLVL.

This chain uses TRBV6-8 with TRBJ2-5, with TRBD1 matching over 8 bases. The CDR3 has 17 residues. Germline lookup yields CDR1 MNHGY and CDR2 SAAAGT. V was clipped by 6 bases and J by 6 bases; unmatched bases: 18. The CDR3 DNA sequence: TGTGCCAGCAGGCAACATGGACAGGGCCGTTGGGGAAAGACCCAGTACTTC. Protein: CASRQHGQGRWGKTQYF.

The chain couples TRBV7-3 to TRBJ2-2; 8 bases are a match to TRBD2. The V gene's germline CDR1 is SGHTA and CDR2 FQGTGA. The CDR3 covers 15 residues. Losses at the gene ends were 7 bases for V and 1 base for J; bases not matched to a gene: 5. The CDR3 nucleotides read TGTGCCAGCAAAGAGCTAGCGGGGAACACCGGGGAGCTGTTTTTT. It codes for CASKELAGNTGELFF.

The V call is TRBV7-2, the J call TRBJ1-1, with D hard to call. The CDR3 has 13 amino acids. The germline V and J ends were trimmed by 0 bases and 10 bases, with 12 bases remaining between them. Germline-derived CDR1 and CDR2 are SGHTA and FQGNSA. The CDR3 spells CASSLALPSGAFF. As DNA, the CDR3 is TGTGCCAGCAGCTTAGCTTTGCCGTCGGGAGCTTTCTTT. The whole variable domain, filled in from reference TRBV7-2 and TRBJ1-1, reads GAGVSQSPSNKVTEKGKDVELRCDPISGHTALYWYRQSLGQGLEFLIYFQGNSAPDKSGLPSDRFSAERTGGSVSTLTIQRTQQEDSAVYLCASSLALPSGAFFGQGTRLTVV.

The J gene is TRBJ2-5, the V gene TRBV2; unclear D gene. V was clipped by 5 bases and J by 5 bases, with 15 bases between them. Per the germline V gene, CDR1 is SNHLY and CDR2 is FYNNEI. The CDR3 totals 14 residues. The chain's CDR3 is CASSSMVRQETQYF. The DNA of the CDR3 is TGTGCCAGCAGTTCCATGGTCCGGCAGGAGACCCAGTACTTC.

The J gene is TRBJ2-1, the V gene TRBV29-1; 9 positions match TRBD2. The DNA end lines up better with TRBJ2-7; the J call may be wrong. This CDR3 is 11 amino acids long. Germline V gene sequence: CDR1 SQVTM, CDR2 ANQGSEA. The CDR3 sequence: CSVNSGGEQYV. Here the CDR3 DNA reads TGCAGCGTTAATAGCGGGGGCGAGCAGTACGTC.

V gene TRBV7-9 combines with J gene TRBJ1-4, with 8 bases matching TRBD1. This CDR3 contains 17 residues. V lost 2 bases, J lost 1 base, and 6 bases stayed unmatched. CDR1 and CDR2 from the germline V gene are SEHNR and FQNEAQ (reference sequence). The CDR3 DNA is TGTGCCAGCAGCTTACTCCAGGGGGCTAGAACTAATGAAAAACTGTTTTTT. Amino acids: CASSLLQGARTNEKLFF.

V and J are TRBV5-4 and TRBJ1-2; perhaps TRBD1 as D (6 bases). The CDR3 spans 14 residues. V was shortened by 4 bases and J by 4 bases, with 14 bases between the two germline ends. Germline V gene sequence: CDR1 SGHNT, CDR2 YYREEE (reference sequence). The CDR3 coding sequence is TGTGCCAGCAGCCCGAGGACAGTTTCCTATGGCTACACCTTC. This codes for CASSPRTVSYGYTF.

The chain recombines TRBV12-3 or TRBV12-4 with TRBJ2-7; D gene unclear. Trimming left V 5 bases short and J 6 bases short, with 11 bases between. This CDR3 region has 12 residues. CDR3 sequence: CASSLSFGEQYV. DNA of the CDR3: TGTGCCAGCAGTCTCTCTTTCGGCGAGCAGTACGTC.

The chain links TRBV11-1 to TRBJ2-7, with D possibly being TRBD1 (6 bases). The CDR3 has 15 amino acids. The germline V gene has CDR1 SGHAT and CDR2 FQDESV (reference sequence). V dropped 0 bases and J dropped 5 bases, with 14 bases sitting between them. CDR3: CASSLASRQADEQYF. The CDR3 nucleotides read TGTGCCAGCAGCTTAGCTTCTCGACAGGCCGACGAGCAGTACTTC.

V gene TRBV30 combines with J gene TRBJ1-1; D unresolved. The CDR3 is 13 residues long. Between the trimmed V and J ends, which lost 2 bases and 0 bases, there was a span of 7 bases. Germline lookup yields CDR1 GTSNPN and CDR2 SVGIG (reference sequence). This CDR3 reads CAWSFQMNTEAFF. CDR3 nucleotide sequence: TGTGCCTGGAGTTTCCAGATGAACACTGAAGCTTTCTTT.

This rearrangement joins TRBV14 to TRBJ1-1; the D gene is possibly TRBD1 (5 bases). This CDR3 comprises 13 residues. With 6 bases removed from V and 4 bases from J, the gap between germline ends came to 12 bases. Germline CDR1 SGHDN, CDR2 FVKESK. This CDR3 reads CASSRGTSTEAFF. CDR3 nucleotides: TGTGCCAGCAGTCGCGGGACCTCCACTGAAGCTTTCTTT.